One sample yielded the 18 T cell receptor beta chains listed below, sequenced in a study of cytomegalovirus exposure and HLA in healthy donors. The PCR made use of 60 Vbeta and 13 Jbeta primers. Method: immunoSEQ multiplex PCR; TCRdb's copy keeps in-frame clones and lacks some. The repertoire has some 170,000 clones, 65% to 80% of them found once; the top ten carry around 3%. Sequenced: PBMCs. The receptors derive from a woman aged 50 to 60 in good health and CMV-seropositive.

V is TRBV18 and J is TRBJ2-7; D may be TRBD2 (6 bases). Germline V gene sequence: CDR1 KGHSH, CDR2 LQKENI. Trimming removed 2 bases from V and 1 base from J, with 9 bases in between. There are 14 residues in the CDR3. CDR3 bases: TGTGCCAGCTCACCAGCGGGGTTGTCCTACGAGCAGTACTTC. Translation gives CASSPAGLSYEQYF. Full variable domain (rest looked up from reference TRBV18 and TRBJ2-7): NAGVMQNPRHLVRRRGQEARLRCSPMKGHSHVYWYRQLPEEGLKFMVYLQKENIIDESGMPKERFSAEFPKEGPSILRIQQVVRGDSAAYFCASSPAGLSYEQYFGPGTRLTVT.

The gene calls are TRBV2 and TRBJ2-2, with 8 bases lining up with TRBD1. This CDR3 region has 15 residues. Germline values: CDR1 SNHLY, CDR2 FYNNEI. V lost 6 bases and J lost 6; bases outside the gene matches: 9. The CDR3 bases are TGTGCCAGCAGAATGGACAGGGTATCGTCCGGGGAGCTGTTTTTT. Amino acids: CASRMDRVSSGELFF.

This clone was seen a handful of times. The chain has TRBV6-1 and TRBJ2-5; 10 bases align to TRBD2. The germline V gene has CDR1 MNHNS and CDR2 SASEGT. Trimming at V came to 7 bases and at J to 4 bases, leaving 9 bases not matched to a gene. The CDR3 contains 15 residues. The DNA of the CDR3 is TGTGCCAGCATGCCAAGCGGGGGGGCGGGAGAGACCCAGTACTTC. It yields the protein CASMPSGGAGETQYF.

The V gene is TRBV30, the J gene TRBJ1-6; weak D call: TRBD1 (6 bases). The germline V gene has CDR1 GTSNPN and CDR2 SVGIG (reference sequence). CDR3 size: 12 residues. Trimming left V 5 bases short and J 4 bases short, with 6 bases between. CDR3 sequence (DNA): TGTGCCTGGGGACAGTATAATTCACCCCTCCACTTT. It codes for CAWGQYNSPLHF.

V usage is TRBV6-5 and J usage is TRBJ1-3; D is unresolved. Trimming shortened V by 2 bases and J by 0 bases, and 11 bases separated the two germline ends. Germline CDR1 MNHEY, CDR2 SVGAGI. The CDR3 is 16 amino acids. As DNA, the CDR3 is TGTGCCAGCAGTTACGCACAGTCGAGCTCTGGAAACACCATATATTTT. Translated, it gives CASSYAQSSSGNTIYF.

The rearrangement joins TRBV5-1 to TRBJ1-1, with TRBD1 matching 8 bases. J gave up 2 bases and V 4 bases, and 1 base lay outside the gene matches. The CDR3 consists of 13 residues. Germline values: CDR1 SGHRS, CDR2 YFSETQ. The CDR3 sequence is CASSQGANTEAFF. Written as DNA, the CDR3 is TGCGCCAGCAGCCAGGGGGCCAACACTGAAGCTTTCTTT.

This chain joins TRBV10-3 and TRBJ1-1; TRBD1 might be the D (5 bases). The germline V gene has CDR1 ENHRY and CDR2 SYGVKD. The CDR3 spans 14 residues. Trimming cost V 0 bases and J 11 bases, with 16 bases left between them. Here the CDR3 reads CAISESIGQGVAFF. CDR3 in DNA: TGTGCCATCAGTGAGTCGATTGGCCAGGGTGTGGCTTTCTTT.

The CDR3, as DNA: TGTGCCAGCAGCTTAGAGTGGACAGTGAACACTGAAGCTTTCTTT. Protein: CASSLEWTVNTEAFF. The V and J genes are TRBV7-9 and TRBJ1-1; possible D gene TRBD1, 6 bases. V gave up 1 base and J gave up 0 bases, with 9 bases separating them. Germline CDR1 is SEHNR and CDR2 is FQNEAQ (reference sequence). The CDR3 spans 15 residues.

CDR3 sequence (DNA): TGTGCCAGCACGCTTAGCGGGGGTTCCGAGCAGTACTTC. It is translated as CASTLSGGSEQYF. This chain connects TRBV6-1 to TRBJ2-7, with 9 bases fitting TRBD2. CDR1 is MNHNS, CDR2 SASEGT, per germline. Trimming at V came to 7 bases and at J to 6 bases, leaving 7 bases not matched to a gene. This CDR3 comprises 13 residues.

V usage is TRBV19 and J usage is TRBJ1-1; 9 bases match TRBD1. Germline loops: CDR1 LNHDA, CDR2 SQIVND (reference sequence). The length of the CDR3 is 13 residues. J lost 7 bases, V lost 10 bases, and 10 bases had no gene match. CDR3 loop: CATKDTGGDEAFF. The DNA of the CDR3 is TGTGCCACCAAGGATACAGGGGGCGATGAAGCTTTCTTT.

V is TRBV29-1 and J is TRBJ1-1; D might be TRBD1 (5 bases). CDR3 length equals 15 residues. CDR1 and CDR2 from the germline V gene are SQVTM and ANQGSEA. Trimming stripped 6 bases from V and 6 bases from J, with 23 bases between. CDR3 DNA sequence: TGCAGCGTGGACCGGGGGGTAGGGTGGGGGGCTGAAGCTTTCTTT. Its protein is CSVDRGVGWGAEAFF.

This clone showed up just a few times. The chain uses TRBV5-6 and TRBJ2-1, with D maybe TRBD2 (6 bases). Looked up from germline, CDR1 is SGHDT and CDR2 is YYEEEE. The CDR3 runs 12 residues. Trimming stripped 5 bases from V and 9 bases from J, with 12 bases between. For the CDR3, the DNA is TGTGCCAGCAGACACTCTAGCGCTGAGCAGTTCTTC. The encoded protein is CASRHSSAEQFF.

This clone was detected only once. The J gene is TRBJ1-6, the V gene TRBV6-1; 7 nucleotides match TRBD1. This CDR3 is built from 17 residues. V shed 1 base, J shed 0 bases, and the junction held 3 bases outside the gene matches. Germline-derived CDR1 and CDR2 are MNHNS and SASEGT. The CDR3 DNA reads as TGTGCCAGCAGTGAAGAAGGGGGCAGCTCCTATAATTCACCCCTCCACTTT. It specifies CASSEEGGSSYNSPLHF.

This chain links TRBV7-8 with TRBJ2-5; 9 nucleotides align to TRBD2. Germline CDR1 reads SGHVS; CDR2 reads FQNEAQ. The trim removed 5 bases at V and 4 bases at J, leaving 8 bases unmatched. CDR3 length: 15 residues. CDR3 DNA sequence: TGTGCCAGCAGCGGAGAGGGCGGGGGGGCAGAGACCCAGTACTTC. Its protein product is CASSGEGGGAETQYF.

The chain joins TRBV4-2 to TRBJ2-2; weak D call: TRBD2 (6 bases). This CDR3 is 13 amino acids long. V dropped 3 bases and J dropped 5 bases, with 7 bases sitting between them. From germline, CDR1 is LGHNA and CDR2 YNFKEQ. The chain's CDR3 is CASSHAGTGELFF. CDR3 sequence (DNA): TGTGCCAGCAGCCATGCGGGGACCGGGGAGCTGTTTTTT.

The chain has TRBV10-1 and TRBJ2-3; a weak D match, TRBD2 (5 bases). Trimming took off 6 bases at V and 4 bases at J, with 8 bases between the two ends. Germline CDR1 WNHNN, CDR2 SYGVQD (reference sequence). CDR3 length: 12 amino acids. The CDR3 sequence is CASRGSSDTQYF. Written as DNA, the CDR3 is TGCGCCAGCAGAGGGAGCTCAGATACGCAGTATTTT.

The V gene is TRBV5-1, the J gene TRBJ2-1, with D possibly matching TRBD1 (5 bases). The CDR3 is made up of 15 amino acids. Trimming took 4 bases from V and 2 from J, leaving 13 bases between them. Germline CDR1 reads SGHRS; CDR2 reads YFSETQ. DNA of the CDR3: TGCGCCAGCAGCCCCGAAGGGGTGGCCTACAATGAGCAGTTCTTC. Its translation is CASSPEGVAYNEQFF.

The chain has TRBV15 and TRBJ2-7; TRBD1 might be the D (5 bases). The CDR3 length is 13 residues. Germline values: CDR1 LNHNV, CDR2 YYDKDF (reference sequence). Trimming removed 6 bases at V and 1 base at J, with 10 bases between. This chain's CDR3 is CATRSDSSYEQYF. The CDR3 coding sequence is TGTGCCACCAGGAGCGACAGTTCCTACGAGCAGTACTTC.